What follows is one T cell receptor (beta chain) and its context. The antigen is not known. This entry is derived from a study of T cell repertoires in cytomegalovirus infection. Study summary: Public signatures in TCR beta pointed to CMV infection and matching HLA type. Study-wide points: The cumulative frequency of public TCR beta families identified carriers of CMV plus the relevant HLA.

After removal of 2 bases from V and 7 bases from J, the junction contained 11 bases not matched to a gene. The CDR3 is 17 amino acids. The germline V gene encodes CDR1 SGHTA and CDR2 FQGNSA. TCRdb re-derived calls from the reads in MiXCR, one entry per CDR3 protein. This table has fewer than 300,000 distinct CDR3 sequences, roughly 25% appearing once. V is TRBV7-2 and J is TRBJ2-4, with 10 bases aligning to TRBD1. Material for sequencing was PBMCs. This TCR was sampled from a human donor in good health (CMV status not recorded). Some clones in this sample may be carry-over from other donors' samples. The CDR3 bases are TGTGCCAGCAGCTTAACCGCCCGGACAGGGGGGGGGAACATTCAGTACTTC. It is translated as CASSLTARTGGGNIQYF. Full variable domain (remainder filled in from reference TRBV7-2 and TRBJ2-4): GAGVSQSPSNKVTEKGKDVELRCDPISGHTALYWYRQSLGQGLEFLIYFQGNSAPDKSGLPSDRFSAERTGGSVSTLTIQRTQQEDSAVYLCASSLTARTGGGNIQYFGAGTRLSVL.